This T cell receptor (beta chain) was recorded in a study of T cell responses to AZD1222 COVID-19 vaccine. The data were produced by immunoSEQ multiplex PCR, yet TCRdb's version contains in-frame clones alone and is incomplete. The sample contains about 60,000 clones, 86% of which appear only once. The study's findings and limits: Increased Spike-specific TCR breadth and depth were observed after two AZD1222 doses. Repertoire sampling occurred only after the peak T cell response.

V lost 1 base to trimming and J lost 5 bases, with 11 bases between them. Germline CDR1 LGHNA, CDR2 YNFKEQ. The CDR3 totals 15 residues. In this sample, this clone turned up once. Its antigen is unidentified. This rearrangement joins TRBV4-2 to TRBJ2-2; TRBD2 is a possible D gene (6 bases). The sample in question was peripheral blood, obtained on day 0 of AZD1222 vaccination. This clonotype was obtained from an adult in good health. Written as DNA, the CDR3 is TGTGCCAGCAGCCAAGCGACTGCGGGAACCGGGGAGCTGTTTTTT. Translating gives CASSQATAGTGELFF.